These 15 T cell receptor beta chains came from one sample sequenced in a study of blood T cells in healthy people across ages. The second PCR ran roughly 7 to 12 cycles with a sample-barcoded 5' primer and J-beta primers. From the 5' RACE reads, TCRdb called clonotypes with MiXCR, one entry per CDR3 protein. The table lists around 990,000 distinct CDR3 sequences, roughly two fifths of them singletons. Sequencing input: blood. The receptors were sampled from a man aged 18 to 29 in good health.

The V and J genes are TRBV7-9 and TRBJ1-2; tentatively, D is TRBD1 (5 bases). The V and J ends lost 4 bases and 7 bases respectively, with 7 bases between them. The length of the CDR3 is 11 residues. Germline lookup yields CDR1 SEHNR and CDR2 FQNEAQ (reference sequence). CDR3 DNA: TGTGCCAGCAGCTCGACAGCTGGCTACACCTTC. Translating it yields CASSSTAGYTF.

This clonotype was counted a few times. The chain carries TRBV5-4 and TRBJ2-3, with D possibly matching TRBD2 (5 bases). The germline V gene has CDR1 SGHNT and CDR2 YYREEE (reference sequence). The CDR3 consists of 15 residues. V was cut by 7 bases and J by 0 bases, with 15 bases left in between. The CDR3 region is CASSSRRESTDTQYF. DNA for the CDR3: TGTGCCAGCTCCTCACGCCGGGAAAGCACAGATACGCAGTATTTT.

The V and J genes are TRBV6-1 and TRBJ1-1, with D possibly TRBD1 on 5 matching bases. The CDR3 is 14 amino acids. Germline CDR1 reads MNHNS; CDR2 reads SASEGT. The ends were cut back, 4 bases at V and 1 base at J, with 10 bases in the middle. CDR3 nucleotides: TGTGCCAGCAGTGGAAACAGGCAGAACACTGAAGCTTTCTTT. Encoded protein: CASSGNRQNTEAFF.

The chain is built from TRBV7-2 and TRBJ2-2, with D maybe TRBD2 (6 bases). Trimming pared 2 bases from V and 1 base from J, leaving 11 bases between. CDR1 is SGHTA and CDR2 is FQGNSA in the germline V gene. This CDR3 has 16 amino acids. The CDR3 loop reads CASSLNLGGNTGELFF. The DNA for the CDR3 is TGTGCCAGCAGCTTAAATCTGGGGGGGAACACCGGGGAGCTGTTTTTT. The variable domain in full, with the rest retrieved from reference TRBV7-2 and TRBJ2-2, is GAGVSQSPSNKVTEKGKDVELRCDPISGHTALYWYRQSLGQGLEFLIYFQGNSAPDKSGLPSDRFSAERTGGSVSTLTIQRTQQEDSAVYLCASSLNLGGNTGELFFGEGSRLTVL.

This clonotype has just a few counts. V is TRBV4-3 and J is TRBJ2-3; the match to TRBD1 covers 8 bases. Germline V gene lookup returns CDR1 LGHNA and CDR2 YSLEER. The CDR3 consists of 14 residues. V dropped 5 bases and J dropped 5; count of bases not matched to a gene: 6. The CDR3 sequence is CASSSGQGGDTQYF. CDR3 in DNA: TGCGCCAGCAGCTCCGGACAGGGAGGAGATACGCAGTATTTT.

This clonotype has a count of ten or more. The V gene is TRBV10-3, the J gene TRBJ1-5, with D tentatively TRBD1 (6 bases). V was shortened by 4 bases and J by 6 bases, with 10 bases between the two germline ends. Germline values: CDR1 ENHRY, CDR2 SYGVKD. The CDR3 is 13 residues long. The CDR3 reads CAISVGAGQPQHF. CDR3 bases: TGTGCCATCAGTGTGGGGGCGGGTCAGCCCCAGCATTTT.

This clonotype was seen ten or more times. V gene TRBV6-5 combines with J gene TRBJ1-1; TRBD1 might be the D (6 bases). The CDR3 runs to 14 residues. Germline V CDR1 and CDR2: MNHEY, SVGAGI. V dropped 2 bases and J dropped 7 bases, with 14 bases sitting between them. The CDR3 DNA reads as TGTGCCAGCAGTTACGGGGAGGGGGGTGATGAAGCTTTCTTT. Encoded protein: CASSYGEGGDEAFF.

This clonotype was found a few times. The chain joins TRBV3-1 to TRBJ1-2; D is ambiguous. V lost 0 bases, J lost 4 bases, and 12 bases lay in between. Looked up from germline, CDR1 is LGHDT and CDR2 is YNNKEL (reference sequence). The CDR3 loop spans 15 amino acids. The CDR3 sequence: CASSQDGSQPYGYTF. CDR3 in DNA: TGTGCCAGCAGCCAAGATGGTAGTCAACCCTATGGCTACACCTTC.

This clonotype was seen only a few times. The gene calls are TRBV7-9 and TRBJ2-5, with D possibly being TRBD2 (5 bases). Looked up from germline, CDR1 is SEHNR and CDR2 is FQNEAQ (reference sequence). Trimming stripped 3 bases from V and 1 base from J, with 9 bases between. The CDR3 loop spans 14 amino acids. CDR3 loop: CASSLDSIQETQYF. Here the CDR3 DNA reads TGTGCCAGCAGCTTGGACTCTATCCAAGAGACCCAGTACTTC. The full variable domain, completed using reference TRBV7-9 and TRBJ2-5, is DTGVSQNPRHKITKRGQNVTFRCDPISEHNRLYWYRQTLGQGPEFLTYFQNEAQLEKSRLLSDRFSAERPKGSFSTLEIQRTEQGDSAMYLCASSLDSIQETQYFGPGTRLLVL.

A remark on this clonotype: Sequence at one end of the junction differs from germline and may be a read error. The CDR3 DNA follows: TGTGCCAGCAGTTTAGCGGGGGGCCAAGAGATCCAGTACTTC. Its translation: CASSLAGGQEIQYF. V is TRBV12-3 or TRBV12-4 and J is TRBJ2-5, with D perhaps given as TRBD1 or TRBD2 (6 bases each). This CDR3 spans 14 amino acids.

The chain joins TRBV3-1 to TRBJ1-5; D remains unclear. Germline CDR1 LGHDT, CDR2 YNNKEL (reference sequence). Trimming pared 1 base from V and 0 bases from J, leaving 10 bases between. The CDR3 consists of 16 residues. CDR3 amino acids: CASSQGYGDSNQPQHF. Here the CDR3 DNA reads TGTGCCAGCAGCCAAGGTTACGGAGATAGCAATCAGCCCCAGCATTTT.

This rearrangement joins TRBV20-1 to TRBJ2-7; D remains unclear. Trimming took 5 bases from V and 5 from J, leaving 10 bases between them. This CDR3 is 11 amino acids long. Germline V gives CDR1 DFQATT, CDR2 SNEGSKA (reference sequence). In DNA form, the CDR3 reads TGCAGTGCTTCACCCCCGGACGAGCAGTACTTC. Its protein product is CSASPPDEQYF.

This clonotype was observed a few times. The CDR3 loop reads CASSPFGDRGYTF. CDR3 coding DNA: TGTGCCAGCAGTCCTTTCGGGGATCGAGGCTACACCTTC. The chain has TRBV2 and TRBJ1-2; D remains unclear. Looked up from germline, CDR1 is SNHLY and CDR2 is FYNNEI. Deletions cut 5 bases from V and 8 bases from J, with 15 bases between. This CDR3 has 13 residues.

The V gene is TRBV9, the J gene TRBJ2-2, with D possibly matching TRBD1 (6 bases). Trimming pared 4 bases from V and 6 bases from J, leaving 10 bases between. Germline V gives CDR1 SGDLS, CDR2 YYNGEE. This CDR3 comprises 13 residues. The CDR3 nucleotides read TGTGCCAGCAGCCCCAACAGGGCCGGGGAGCTGTTTTTT. It is translated as CASSPNRAGELFF.

The chain has TRBV4-3 and TRBJ2-1; tentatively, D is TRBD1 (6 bases). The J call may be faulty, since TRBJ2-7 better matches the DNA end. CDR1 is LGHNA and CDR2 is YSLEER in the germline V gene. This CDR3 is 17 amino acids long. The CDR3 reads CASSQDRGPADYNEQYF. Here the CDR3 DNA reads TGCGCCAGCAGCCAAGACAGGGGACCAGCCGACTACAATGAGCAGTACTTC.